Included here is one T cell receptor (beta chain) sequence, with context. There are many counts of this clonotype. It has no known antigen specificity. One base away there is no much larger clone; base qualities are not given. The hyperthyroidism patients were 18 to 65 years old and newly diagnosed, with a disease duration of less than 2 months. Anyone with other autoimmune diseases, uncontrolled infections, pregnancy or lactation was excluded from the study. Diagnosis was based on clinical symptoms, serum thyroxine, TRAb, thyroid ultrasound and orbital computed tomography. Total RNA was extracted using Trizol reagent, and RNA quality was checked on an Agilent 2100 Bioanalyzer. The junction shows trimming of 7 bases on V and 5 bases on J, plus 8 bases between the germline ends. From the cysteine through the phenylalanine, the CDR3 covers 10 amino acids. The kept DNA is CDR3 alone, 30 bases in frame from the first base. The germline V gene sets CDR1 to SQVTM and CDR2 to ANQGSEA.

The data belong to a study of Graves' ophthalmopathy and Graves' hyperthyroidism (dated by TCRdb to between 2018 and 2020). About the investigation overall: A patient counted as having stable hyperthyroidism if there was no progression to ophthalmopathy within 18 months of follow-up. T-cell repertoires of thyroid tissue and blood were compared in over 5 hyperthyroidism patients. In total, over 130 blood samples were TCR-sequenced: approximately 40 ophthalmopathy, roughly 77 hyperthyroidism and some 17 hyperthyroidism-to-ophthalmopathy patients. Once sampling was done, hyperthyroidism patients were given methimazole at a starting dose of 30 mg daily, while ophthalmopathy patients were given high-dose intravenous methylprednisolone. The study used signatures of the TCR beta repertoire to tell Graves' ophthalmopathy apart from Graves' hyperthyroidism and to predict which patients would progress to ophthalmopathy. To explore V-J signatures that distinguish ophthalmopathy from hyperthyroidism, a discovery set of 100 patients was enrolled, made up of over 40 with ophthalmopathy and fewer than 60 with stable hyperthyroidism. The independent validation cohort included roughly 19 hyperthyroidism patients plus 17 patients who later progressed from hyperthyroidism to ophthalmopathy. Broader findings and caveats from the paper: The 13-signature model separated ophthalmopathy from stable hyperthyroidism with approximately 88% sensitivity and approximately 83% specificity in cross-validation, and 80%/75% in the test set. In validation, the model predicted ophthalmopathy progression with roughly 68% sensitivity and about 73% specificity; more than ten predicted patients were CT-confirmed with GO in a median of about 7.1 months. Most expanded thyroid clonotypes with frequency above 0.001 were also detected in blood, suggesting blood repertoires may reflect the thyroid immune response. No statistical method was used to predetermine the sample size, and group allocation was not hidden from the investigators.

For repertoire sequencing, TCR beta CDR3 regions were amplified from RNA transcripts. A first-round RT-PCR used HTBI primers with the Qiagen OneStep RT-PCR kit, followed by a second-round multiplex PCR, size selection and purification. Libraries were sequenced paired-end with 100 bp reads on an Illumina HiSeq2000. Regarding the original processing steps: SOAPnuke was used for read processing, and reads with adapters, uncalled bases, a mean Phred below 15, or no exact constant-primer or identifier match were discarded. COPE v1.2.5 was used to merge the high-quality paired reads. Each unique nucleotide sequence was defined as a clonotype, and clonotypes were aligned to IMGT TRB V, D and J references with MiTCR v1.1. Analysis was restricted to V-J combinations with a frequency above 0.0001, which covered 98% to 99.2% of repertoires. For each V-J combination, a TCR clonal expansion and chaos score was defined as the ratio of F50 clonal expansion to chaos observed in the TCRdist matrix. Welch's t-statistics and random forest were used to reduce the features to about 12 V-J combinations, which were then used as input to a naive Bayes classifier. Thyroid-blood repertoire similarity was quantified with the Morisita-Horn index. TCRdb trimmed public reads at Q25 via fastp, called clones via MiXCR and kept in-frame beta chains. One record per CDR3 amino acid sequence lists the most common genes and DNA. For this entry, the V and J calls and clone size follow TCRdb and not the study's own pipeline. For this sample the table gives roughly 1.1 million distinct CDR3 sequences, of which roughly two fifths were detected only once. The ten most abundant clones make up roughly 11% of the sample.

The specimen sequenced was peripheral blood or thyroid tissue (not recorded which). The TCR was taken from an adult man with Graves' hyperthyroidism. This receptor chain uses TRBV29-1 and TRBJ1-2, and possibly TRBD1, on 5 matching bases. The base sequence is TGCAGCGACCAGGGTTATGGCTACACCTTC. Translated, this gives CSDQGYGYTF. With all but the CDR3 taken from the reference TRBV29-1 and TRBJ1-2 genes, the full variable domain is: SAVISQKPSRDICQRGTSLTIQCQVDSQVTMMFWYRQQPGQSLTLIATANQGSEATYESGFVIDKFPISRPNLTFSTLTVSNMSPEDSSIYLCSDQGYGYTFGSGTRLTVV.